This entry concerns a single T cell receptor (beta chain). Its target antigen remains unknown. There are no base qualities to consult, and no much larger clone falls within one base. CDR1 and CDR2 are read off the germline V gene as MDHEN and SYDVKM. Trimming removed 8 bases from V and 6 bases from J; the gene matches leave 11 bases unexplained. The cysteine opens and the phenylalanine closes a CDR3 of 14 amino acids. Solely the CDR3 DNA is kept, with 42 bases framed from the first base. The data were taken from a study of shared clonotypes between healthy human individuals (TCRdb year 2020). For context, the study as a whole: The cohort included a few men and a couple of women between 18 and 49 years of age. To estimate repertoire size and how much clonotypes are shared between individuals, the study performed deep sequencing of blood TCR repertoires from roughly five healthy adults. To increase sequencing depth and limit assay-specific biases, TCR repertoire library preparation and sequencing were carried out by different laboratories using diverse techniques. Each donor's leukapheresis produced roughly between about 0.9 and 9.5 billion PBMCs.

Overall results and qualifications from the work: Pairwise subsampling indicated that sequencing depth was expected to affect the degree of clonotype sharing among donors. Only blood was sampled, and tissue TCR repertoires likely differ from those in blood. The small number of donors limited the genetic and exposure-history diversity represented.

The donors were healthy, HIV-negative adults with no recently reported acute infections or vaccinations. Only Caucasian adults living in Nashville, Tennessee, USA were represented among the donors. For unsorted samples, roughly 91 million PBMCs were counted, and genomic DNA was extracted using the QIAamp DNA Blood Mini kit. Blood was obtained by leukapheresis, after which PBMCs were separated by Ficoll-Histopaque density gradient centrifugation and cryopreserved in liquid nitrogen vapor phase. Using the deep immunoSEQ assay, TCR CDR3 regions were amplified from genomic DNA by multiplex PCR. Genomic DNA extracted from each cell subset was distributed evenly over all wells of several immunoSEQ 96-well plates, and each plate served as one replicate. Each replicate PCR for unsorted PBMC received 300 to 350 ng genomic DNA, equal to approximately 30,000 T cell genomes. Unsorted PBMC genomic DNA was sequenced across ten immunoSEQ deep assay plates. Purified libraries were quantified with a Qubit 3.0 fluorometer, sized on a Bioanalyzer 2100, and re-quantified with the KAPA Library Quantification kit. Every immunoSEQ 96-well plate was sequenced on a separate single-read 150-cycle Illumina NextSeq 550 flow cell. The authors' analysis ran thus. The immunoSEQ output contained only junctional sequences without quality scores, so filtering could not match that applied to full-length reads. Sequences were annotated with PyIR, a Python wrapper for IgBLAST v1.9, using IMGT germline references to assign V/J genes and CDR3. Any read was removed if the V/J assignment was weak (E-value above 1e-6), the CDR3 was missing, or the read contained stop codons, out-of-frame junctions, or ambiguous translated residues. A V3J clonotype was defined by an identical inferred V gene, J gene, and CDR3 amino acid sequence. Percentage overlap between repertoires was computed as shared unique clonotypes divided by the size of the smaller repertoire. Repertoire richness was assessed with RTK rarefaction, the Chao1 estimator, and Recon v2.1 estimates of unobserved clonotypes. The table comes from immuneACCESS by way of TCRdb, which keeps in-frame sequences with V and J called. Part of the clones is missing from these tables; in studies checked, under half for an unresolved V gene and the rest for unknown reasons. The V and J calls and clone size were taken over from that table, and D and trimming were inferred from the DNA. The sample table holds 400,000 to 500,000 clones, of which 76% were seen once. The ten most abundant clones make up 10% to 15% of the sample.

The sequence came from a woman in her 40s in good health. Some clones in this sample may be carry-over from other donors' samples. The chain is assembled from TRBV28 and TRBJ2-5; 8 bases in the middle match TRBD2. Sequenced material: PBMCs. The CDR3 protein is CASHSGGGGKTQYF. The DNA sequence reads TGTGCCAGCCACTCCGGGGGGGGCGGAAAGACCCAGTACTTC.